This T cell receptor beta chain was retrieved from a study of beta chain features in type 1 diabetes. Looked up from germline, CDR1 is MNHEY and CDR2 is SMNVEV (reference sequence). This CDR3 spans 14 amino acids. V shed 3 bases and J shed 5 bases, with 13 bases lying between them. In its sample, this clone was seen a few times. Its antigen is currently unknown. Sequenced material consisted of expressed TCRB transcripts (all of the isolated RNA was reverse transcribed). There were about 3.57 million reads on average in the naive, central memory and regulatory T cell samples. Libraries were prepared by immunoSEQ multiplex PCR; TCRdb keeps only in-frame clonotypes and omits some of them. The sample includes around 300,000 clones, 11% to 15% of them seen just once. Findings and limits, study-wide: Shortening of TCRB CDR3s, moderate but significant, appeared in all four CD4+ subsets of Type 1 diabetes patients.

The rearrangement joins TRBV27 to TRBJ1-1, with a weak D call TRBD1 (5 bases). The origin of this receptor is a man younger than 40 in good health. The sequencing input was central memory CD4+ T cells from blood. CDR3 loop: CASSFQGAWTEAFF. Written as DNA, the CDR3 is TGTGCCAGCAGTTTTCAGGGTGCATGGACTGAAGCTTTCTTT.